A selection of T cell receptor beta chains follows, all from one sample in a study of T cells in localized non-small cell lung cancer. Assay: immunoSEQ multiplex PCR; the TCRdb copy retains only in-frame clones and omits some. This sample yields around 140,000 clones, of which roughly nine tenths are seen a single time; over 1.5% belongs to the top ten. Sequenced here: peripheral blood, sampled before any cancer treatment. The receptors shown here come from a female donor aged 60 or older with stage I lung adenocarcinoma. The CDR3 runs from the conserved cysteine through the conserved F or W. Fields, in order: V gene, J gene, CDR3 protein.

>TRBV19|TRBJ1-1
CASSFLGAINEAFF
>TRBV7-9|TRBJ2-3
CASIPRPSGAHRTDTQYF
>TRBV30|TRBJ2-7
CAWSVIGGSLYEQYF
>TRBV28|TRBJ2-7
CASSLTAGRNEQYF
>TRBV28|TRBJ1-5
CASSTGTGKNQPQHF
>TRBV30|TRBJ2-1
CAWSVLNEQFF
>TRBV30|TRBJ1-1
CAWSAQMNTEAFF
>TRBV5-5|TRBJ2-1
CASSLGGEDEQFF
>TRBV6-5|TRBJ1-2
CASRGGGQGWNGYTF
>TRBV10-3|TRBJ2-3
CAISVFSTDTQYF
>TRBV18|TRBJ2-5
CASSPIAQETQYF
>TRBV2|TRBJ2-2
CASSYSDTGELFF
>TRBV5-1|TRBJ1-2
CASSLAGTGYGYTF
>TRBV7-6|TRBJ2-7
CASSLGEAAGAMGGQYF
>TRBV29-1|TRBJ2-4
CSVDLLAKNIQYF
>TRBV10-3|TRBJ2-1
CASQRERSSYNEQFF
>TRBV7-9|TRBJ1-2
CASSLAHRGTGAGYTF
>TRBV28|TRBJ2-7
CASSTRQERYEQYF
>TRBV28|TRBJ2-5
CASSFPLQGTQYF
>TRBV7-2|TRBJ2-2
CASSSRGFGELFF
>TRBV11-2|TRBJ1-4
CASSPGTSREKLFF
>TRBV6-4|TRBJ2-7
CASSPHKGPGEQYF
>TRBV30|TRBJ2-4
CAWTAGGNIQYF
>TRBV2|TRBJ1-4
CASRQGSATNEKLFF
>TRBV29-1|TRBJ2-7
CSVVGGDEQYF
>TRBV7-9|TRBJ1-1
CASSLLAGFEAFF
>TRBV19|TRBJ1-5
CASSIIQGDQPQHF
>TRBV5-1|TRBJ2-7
CASSYLGTGAYEQYF
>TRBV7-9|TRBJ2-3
CASSVGDPLIPDTQYF
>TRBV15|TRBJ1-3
CATSRGQLRSGNTIYF
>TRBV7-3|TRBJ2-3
CASSRRDSNTQYF
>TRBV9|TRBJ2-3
CASSVSPLGQILDTQYF
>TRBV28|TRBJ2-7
CASREPQGGEQYF
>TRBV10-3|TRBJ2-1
CAISESGGSNEQFF
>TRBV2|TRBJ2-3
CASSRPWTDTQYF
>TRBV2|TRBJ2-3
CASRSIDTQYF
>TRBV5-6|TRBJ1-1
CASSLAQGSEAFF
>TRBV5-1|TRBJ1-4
CASSFSLGTGEKLFF
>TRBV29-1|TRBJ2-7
CSVGQAYEQYF
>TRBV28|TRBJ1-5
CASSLVGDSNQPQHF
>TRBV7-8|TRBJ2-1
CASSSSSARVGRNEQFF
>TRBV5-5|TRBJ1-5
CASSLVSLGSHQPQHF
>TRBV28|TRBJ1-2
CASTFAGLELAF
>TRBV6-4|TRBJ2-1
CARQVIEQFF
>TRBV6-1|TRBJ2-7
CASSGRGGLEQYF